The 29 T cell receptor beta chains below all came from one sample that was sequenced in a study of control samples from healthy donors and cancer patients. The repertoire was sequenced with immunoSEQ multiplex PCR; TCRdb's copy has only in-frame clones and lacks some. The profile shows 150,000 or so clones, over 85% of them singletons. Sequencing input: blood. The receptors shown here come from a woman aged 40 to 49 in good health.

The J gene is TRBJ2-5, the V gene TRBV2; 11 bases map to TRBD2. Germline lookup yields CDR1 SNHLY and CDR2 FYNNEI. The CDR3 spans 16 residues. V lost 3 bases and J lost 9; bases outside the gene matches: 12. As DNA, the CDR3 is TGTGCCAGCAGTGATGGTCTAGCGGGGGGTACTGGGGCCCAGTACTTC. It encodes CASSDGLAGGTGAQYF.

J is TRBJ2-7 and V is TRBV19; 10 bases are shared with TRBD2. Per germline, CDR1 LNHDA and CDR2 SQIVND (reference sequence). J was trimmed by 3 bases and V by 3 bases; bases with no gene match: 2. CDR3 length: 14 residues. Here the CDR3 reads CASSILAGDYEQYF. As DNA, the CDR3 is TGTGCCAGTAGTATCCTAGCGGGAGACTACGAGCAGTACTTC.

J is TRBJ2-7 and V is TRBV6-2 or TRBV6-3; no firm D call. The CDR3 runs 13 residues. V was trimmed by 2 bases and J by 0 bases, leaving 5 bases between them. Germline CDR1 reads MNHEY; CDR2 reads SVGEGT. The CDR3 here is CASSYVSSYEQYF. The CDR3 DNA reads TGTGCCAGCAGTTACGTCAGCTCCTACGAGCAGTACTTC.

The chain recombines TRBV15 with TRBJ2-7, with no clear D. With 0 bases removed from V and 4 bases from J, the gap between germline ends came to 7 bases. Germline values: CDR1 LNHNV, CDR2 YYDKDF (reference sequence). This CDR3 region has 13 residues. Here the CDR3 DNA reads TGTGCCACCAGCAGAGAGTACATTTACGAGCAGTACTTC. Amino acid sequence: CATSREYIYEQYF.

The rearrangement links TRBV27 to TRBJ2-1; D is undetermined. Trimming removed 4 bases at V and 4 bases at J, with 11 bases between. CDR1 is MNHEY, CDR2 SMNVEV, per germline (reference sequence). The CDR3 runs to 14 residues. CDR3 DNA sequence: TGTGCCAGCAGTTCCCGGGTAGCTTACAATGAGCAGTTCTTC. It translates to CASSSRVAYNEQFF.

The chain combines TRBV19 with TRBJ1-4; D may be TRBD1 (6 bases). Germline-derived CDR1 and CDR2 are LNHDA and SQIVND (reference sequence). There are 15 residues in the CDR3. Trimming stripped 5 bases from V and 4 bases from J, with 14 bases between. The CDR3 DNA sequence: TGTGCCAGTAGTTCCTCCGGGACAAGTAATGAAAAACTGTTTTTT. This gives the protein CASSSSGTSNEKLFF.

In this sample, this clone turned up once. The chain has TRBV5-6 and TRBJ1-2; D is perhaps TRBD1 (5 bases). Germline-derived CDR1 and CDR2 are SGHDT and YYEEEE. There are 13 residues in the CDR3. With 3 bases removed from V and 5 bases from J, the gap between germline ends came to 11 bases. As DNA, the CDR3 is TGTGCCAGCAGCTCCCCTTCAGGGTATGGCTACACCTTC. Translation: CASSSPSGYGYTF.

The chain joins TRBV6-2 or TRBV6-3 to TRBJ1-1; possible D gene TRBD1, 5 bases. Per germline, CDR1 MNHEY and CDR2 SVGEGT. V lost 3 bases and J lost 5, with 16 bases in between. The CDR3 runs to 15 residues. CDR3 nucleotides: TGTGCCAGCAGTTATTCCGGGACGAGGGGAACTGAAGCTTTCTTT. Amino acids: CASSYSGTRGTEAFF.

The rearrangement links TRBV7-7 to TRBJ2-1, with 10 bases lining up with TRBD2. CDR1 and CDR2 from the germline V gene are SSHAT and FNYEAQ (reference sequence). After removal of 1 base from V and 5 bases from J, the junction contained 2 bases not matched to a gene. This CDR3 contains 15 residues. The CDR3 coding sequence is TGTGCCAGCAGCTTAGAGCGGGGGGGACACAATGAGCAGTTCTTC. Protein product: CASSLERGGHNEQFF.

This clone was seen a single time. The chain couples TRBV3-1 (or the pseudogene TRBV3-2) to TRBJ2-5; 9 bases map to TRBD2. The V gene end was trimmed by 2 bases and the J gene end by 10 bases; junction bases not matched to a gene: 5. The CDR3 runs 13 residues. Looked up from germline, CDR1 is LGHDT and CDR2 is YNNKEL (reference sequence). The CDR3 here is CASSQRTSANQYF. DNA of the CDR3: TGTGCCAGCAGCCAAAGGACTAGCGCCAACCAGTACTTC.

The rearrangement joins TRBV3-1 (or the pseudogene TRBV3-2) to TRBJ1-2; D not resolved. The CDR3 totals 14 residues. Looked up from germline, CDR1 is LGHDT and CDR2 is YNNKEL (reference sequence). Trimming took off 3 bases at V and 7 bases at J, with 15 bases between the two ends. The CDR3 DNA reads as TGTGCCAGCAGCCATAATCGGGTTAGCCTTGGCTACACCTTC. Protein product: CASSHNRVSLGYTF.

The rearrangement joins TRBV15 to TRBJ2-2; D is perhaps TRBD2 (7 bases). The V gene lost 1 base and the J gene lost 6 bases, with 12 bases spanning the gap. Germline V gene sequence: CDR1 LNHNV, CDR2 YYDKDF (reference sequence). The CDR3 totals 15 residues. CDR3 region: CATSRAAGAAGELFF. CDR3 nucleotide sequence: TGTGCCACCAGCAGAGCCGCGGGGGCCGCCGGGGAGCTGTTTTTT.

V is TRBV18 and J is TRBJ1-6, with D unresolved. Germline V gene sequence: CDR1 KGHSH, CDR2 LQKENI. V was shortened by 3 bases and J by 2 bases, with 5 bases between the two germline ends. The CDR3 sequence is 14 residues long. The CDR3: CASSPSTYNSPLHF. CDR3 in DNA: TGTGCCAGCTCACCCAGTACCTATAATTCACCCCTCCACTTT.

The V gene is TRBV18, the J gene TRBJ2-1; 7 bases agree with TRBD2. V shed 4 bases, J shed 4 bases, and the junction held 7 bases outside the gene matches. Germline lookup yields CDR1 KGHSH and CDR2 LQKENI. This CDR3 spans 15 amino acids. The CDR3 nucleotides read TGTGCCAGCTCACTCCCTACGCGGGGGTACAATGAGCAGTTCTTC. As protein: CASSLPTRGYNEQFF.

The genes are TRBV10-1 and TRBJ2-2; D might be TRBD1 (5 bases). CDR1 is WNHNN and CDR2 is SYGVQD in the germline V gene (reference sequence). This CDR3 has 13 residues. The V end was cut by 5 bases, the J end by 6 bases, with 10 bases between. CDR3 loop: CASSSPGPGELFF. CDR3 coding DNA: TGCGCCAGCAGTTCCCCAGGGCCCGGGGAGCTGTTTTTT.

This chain connects TRBV10-3 to TRBJ1-3, with 8 bases aligning to TRBD1. Trimming cost V 5 bases and J 0 bases; bases outside gene matches: 18. Germline loops: CDR1 ENHRY, CDR2 SYGVKD. The CDR3 runs 20 residues. CDR3 in DNA: TGTGCCATCAGTTCTACCCCCGGGACAGGAGTTTCATACTCTGGAAACACCATATATTTT. It specifies CAISSTPGTGVSYSGNTIYF.

The chain is built from TRBV9 and TRBJ2-5; the D is unclear. Germline loops: CDR1 SGDLS, CDR2 YYNGEE. This CDR3 contains 12 residues. Deletions cut 0 bases from V and 7 bases from J, with 7 bases between. CDR3 in amino acids: CASSVESGTQYF. The CDR3 region has the DNA TGTGCCAGCAGCGTAGAATCCGGGACCCAGTACTTC.

The chain recombines TRBV29-1 with TRBJ2-7; TRBD1 matches at 11 bases. CDR1 SQVTM and CDR2 ANQGSEA come from the germline V gene. The V segment lost 8 bases and the J segment 0 bases; nucleotides outside the gene matches: 15. The CDR3 runs to 17 residues. CDR3 in DNA: TGCAGCCCTAAGCCGGGACAGGGGGTCCCATCCTCCTACGAGCAGTACTTC. Its translation: CSPKPGQGVPSSYEQYF.

The V call is TRBV19, the J call TRBJ2-3; maybe TRBD1 (6 bases). The CDR3 spans 15 residues. V was trimmed by 4 bases and J by 0 bases, leaving 11 bases between them. Germline V gene data show CDR1 as LNHDA and CDR2 as SQIVND (reference sequence). CDR3: CASSTGTLSTDTQYF. Written as DNA, the CDR3 is TGTGCCAGTAGTACCGGGACACTTAGCACAGATACGCAGTATTTT.

This clone occurred once. The V gene is TRBV7-2, the J gene TRBJ2-7; D might be TRBD2 (6 bases). This CDR3 comprises 15 residues. Looked up from germline, CDR1 is SGHTA and CDR2 is FQGNSA. V was pared by 0 bases and J by 1 base, with 10 bases between. Here the CDR3 DNA reads TGTGCCAGCAGCTTAGCCGGGAGCGCATCCTACGAGCAGTACTTC. Translated, it gives CASSLAGSASYEQYF.

The rearrangement uses TRBV7-3 and TRBJ1-1; D might be TRBD1 (5 bases). V was pared by 5 bases and J by 11 bases, with 15 bases between. This CDR3 is built from 12 residues. The germline V gene has CDR1 SGHTA and CDR2 FQGTGA. CDR3: CASSPGTPAAFF. In DNA form, the CDR3 reads TGTGCCAGCAGCCCCGGGACCCCGGCGGCTTTCTTT.

The chain couples TRBV6-2 or TRBV6-3 to TRBJ1-2; D gene uncertain. Germline loops: CDR1 MNHEY, CDR2 SVGEGT. V lost 4 bases, J lost 5 bases, and 17 bases lay in between. This CDR3 region has 15 residues. Here the CDR3 DNA reads TGTGCCAGCAGTTTCCTCACAGACCGGGGATATGGCTACACCTTC. Translated, it gives CASSFLTDRGYGYTF.

The genes are TRBV30 and TRBJ2-7; D may be TRBD1 (6 bases). The CDR3 consists of 13 residues. CDR1 and CDR2 from the germline V gene are GTSNPN and SVGIG (reference sequence). Trimming cost V 3 bases and J 3 bases, with 12 bases left between them. DNA of the CDR3: TGTGCCTGGAGAGTGGACAGTCACTACGAGCAGTACTTC. Translated: CAWRVDSHYEQYF.

This clone was counted once. The chain is built from TRBV5-1 and TRBJ1-2; D is unresolved. V was clipped by 1 base and J by 3 bases, with 10 bases between them. CDR1 and CDR2 from the germline V gene are SGHRS and YFSETQ. This CDR3 has 14 amino acids. For the CDR3, the DNA is TGCGCCAGCAGCTTGTGGGCGGCAGACTATGGCTACACCTTC. It encodes CASSLWAADYGYTF.

V gene TRBV10-2 combines with J gene TRBJ2-7; TRBD1 is a possible D gene (6 bases). The V end was cut by 4 bases, the J end by 5 bases, with 15 bases between. The CDR3 covers 14 residues. Germline V lookup: CDR1 WSHSY, CDR2 SAAADI. The CDR3 coding sequence is TGCGCCAGCAGTGCAGGGGTGAAATTAGACGAGCAGTACTTC. Encoded protein: CASSAGVKLDEQYF.

This rearrangement joins TRBV12-3 or TRBV12-4 to TRBJ1-6; D is possibly TRBD1 (6 bases). The V and J ends lost 6 bases and 9 bases respectively, with 12 bases between them. The CDR3 contains 13 residues. In nucleotides, the CDR3 is TGTGCCAGCAGGATAGGGGGGGTTTCACCCCTCCACTTT. Residues: CASRIGGVSPLHF.

CDR3 DNA sequence: TGTGCCAGCAGCCAAACGACGGATCCCAATCAGCCCCAGCATTTT. The encoded protein is CASSQTTDPNQPQHF. The chain uses TRBV3-1 (or the pseudogene TRBV3-2) and TRBJ1-5; unclear D gene. Germline assignment: CDR1 LGHDT and CDR2 YNNKEL (reference sequence). V lost 2 bases, J lost 3 bases, and 11 bases lay in between. The CDR3 has 15 residues.

J is TRBJ2-7 and V is TRBV19; TRBD2 is a possible D gene (6 bases). The CDR3 covers 15 residues. Trimming stripped 3 bases from V and 1 base from J, with 13 bases between. The germline V gene has CDR1 LNHDA and CDR2 SQIVND (reference sequence). This CDR3 is CASSIEAGQSYEQYF. The DNA of the CDR3 is TGTGCCAGTAGTATTGAGGCGGGGCAGTCCTACGAGCAGTACTTC.

This sequence joins TRBV18 and TRBJ2-2; 7 nucleotides line up with TRBD1. Germline CDR1 is KGHSH and CDR2 is LQKENI. Losses at the gene ends were 10 bases for V and 0 bases for J; bases not matched to a gene: 11. The CDR3 sequence is 16 residues long. In DNA, the CDR3 is TGTGCCACCGCCCGTGAGGGGGCCTCGAACACCGGGGAGCTGTTTTTT. Its protein product is CATAREGASNTGELFF.